These T cell receptor beta chains were read from a single sample in a study of blood T cell repertoires in COVID-19. Using immunoSEQ multiplex PCR, the repertoire was profiled, and TCRdb retains in-frame clones only, with some absent. The repertoire consists of 150,000 to 200,000 clones, with 65% to 90% occurring once and the leading ten covering 8% to 10%. Source material: peripheral blood. These TCRs come from a man aged 50 to 60 with active or convalescent COVID-19. CDR3s include the opening cysteine and the closing phenylalanine or tryptophan. Each record gives: J gene, D gene, V gene, clone size, CDR3 protein, CDR3 DNA. The D gene is left open where the match is weak. Clone sizes are given selectively: once, few, many, or a class where the clone is expanded.

TRBJ1-2 | TRBD1 | TRBV27 | - | CASRDRTGTTNYGYTF | TGTGCCAGCAGGGATAGGACAGGTACAACTAACTATGGCTACACCTTC
TRBJ1-5 | TRBD1 | TRBV27 | - | CASSSRDRGNQPQHF | TGTGCCAGCAGTTCCCGGGACAGGGGGAATCAGCCCCAGCATTTT
TRBJ1-4 | - | TRBV4-3 | - | CASSQEGGGGGVTNEKLFF | TGCGCCAGCAGCCAAGAAGGAGGAGGCGGGGGCGTAACTAATGAAAAACTGTTTTTT
TRBJ1-1 | - | TRBV6-5 | - | CASIRTQGLHTEAFF | TGTGCCAGCATCAGGACCCAGGGTTTACACACTGAAGCTTTCTTT
TRBJ1-6 | TRBD1 | TRBV5-1 | - | CASSLDGTANSPLHF | TGCGCCAGCAGCTTGGATGGGACAGCGAATTCACCCCTCCACTTT
TRBJ1-6 | - | TRBV27 | - | CASRTGLPNSPLHF | TGTGCCAGCAGAACAGGGTTACCTAATTCACCCCTCCACTTT
TRBJ2-5 | TRBD2 | TRBV11-3 | - | CASSLGGSGSKETQYF | TGTGCCAGCAGCTTAGGGGGTAGCGGGTCCAAAGAGACCCAGTACTTC
TRBJ2-7 | TRBD1 | TRBV7-2 | - | CASSRDRNYEQYF | TGTGCCAGCAGTCGGGACAGGAACTACGAGCAGTACTTC
TRBJ2-1 | TRBD2 | TRBV10-3 | few | CAISESIGRGTSGGTYNEQFF | TGTGCCATCAGTGAGTCCATCGGCAGGGGGACTAGCGGGGGGACCTACAATGAGCAGTTCTTC
TRBJ2-3 | TRBD2 | TRBV6-4 | - | CASSGDGRAPRDTQYF | TGTGCCAGCAGTGGAGACGGGAGGGCCCCGCGGGATACGCAGTATTTT
TRBJ1-1 | TRBD1 | TRBV25-1 | - | CASSERGQGNTEAFF | TGTGCCAGCAGTGAGAGAGGACAGGGGAATACTGAAGCTTTCTTT
TRBJ1-3 | - | TRBV2 | - | CASRRGLMTDTIYF | TGTGCCAGCAGGAGGGGACTTATGACGGACACCATATATTTT
TRBJ1-2 | TRBD1 | TRBV2 | - | CASLQGQANYGYTF | TGTGCCAGCCTACAAGGACAGGCGAACTATGGCTACACCTTC
TRBJ1-5 | - | TRBV6-5 | once | CASRSLGGNQPQHF | TGTGCCAGCAGATCTTTGGGGGGGAATCAGCCCCAGCATTTT
TRBJ2-7 | TRBD1 | TRBV29-1 | - | CSVDGTDYEQYF | TGCAGCGTTGATGGGACAGACTACGAGCAGTACTTC
TRBJ1-2 | TRBD1 | TRBV28 | - | CASSSGTGNGYTF | TGTGCCAGCAGTTCCGGGACAGGGAACGGCTACACCTTC
TRBJ1-2 | - | TRBV12-3/TRBV12-4 | - | CASSYRGGGYTF | TGTGCCAGCAGCTACCGGGGTGGAGGCTACACCTTC